This entry is about one TCR beta chain. What antigen it recognizes has not been identified. It has no much larger one-base neighbor in the sample; base qualities were not kept. Inclusive of the bounding cysteine and phenylalanine, the CDR3 is 12 residues long. Just CDR3 DNA is preserved here, 36 bases in frame from base 1. Relative to germline, V is 2 bases shorter and J is 5 bases shorter, with 6 bases between their ends. The method behind the library was the immunoSEQ multiplex PCR assay. TCRdb's version of the immuneACCESS table is confined to in-frame rearrangements and falls short of the full clone set. An unresolved V gene accounts for under half of the shortfall where checked; the remainder is of unknown origin. This sample lists approximately 150,000 clones; around 94% were detected once. The top ten constitute about 15% of the sample. The data are from a study of control samples from healthy donors and cancer patients (dated by TCRdb to the early 2020s).

Sequencing used PBMCs. The TCR was taken from a man in his sixties with colorectal cancer. The V gene is TRBV12-3 or TRBV12-4 and the J gene is TRBJ2-5; no D segment can be confidently identified. The CDR3 in this case is CASSLLGETQYF. The nucleotide sequence is given as TGTGCCAGCAGTTTACTGGGGGAGACCCAGTACTTC.